This entry lists 21 T cell receptor beta chains sequenced from one sample in a study of CXCR3-negative and CXCR3-positive naive CD8 T cells. In preparing the TRB cDNA libraries, 5' RACE with UMI labels was used. Reanalyzing the 5' RACE reads, TCRdb keeps one entry per CDR3 protein, without DNA. Recorded for this sample: roughly 100,000 distinct CDR3 sequences. The specimen was naive CXCR3- CD8+ T cells from blood. Described subset: CD45RO-CCR7+CD27+CD95- naive CD8+ T cells lacking CXCR3 (TNR3-). The origin of the receptors is a human donor in good health. Some clones in this sample may be carry-over from other donors' samples.

The CDR3 loop reads CASRTRGLAGYNEQFF. The V and J genes are TRBV7-9 and TRBJ2-1; TCRdb lists TRBD2, though no DNA is available to test this call. Per germline, CDR1 SEHNR and CDR2 FQNEAQ (reference sequence). CDR3 length equals 16 residues. Full variable domain (remainder filled in from reference TRBV7-9 and TRBJ2-1): DTGVSQNPRHKITKRGQNVTFRCDPISEHNRLYWYRQTLGQGPEFLTYFQNEAQLEKSRLLSDRFSAERPKGSFSTLEIQRTEQGDSAMYLCASRTRGLAGYNEQFFGPGTRLTVL.

The chain employs TRBV29-1 and TRBJ2-7; with no DNA, the TCRdb D assignment of TRBD1 cannot be verified. CDR1 is SQVTM, CDR2 ANQGSEA, per germline. This CDR3 is 12 amino acids long. This CDR3 reads CSVEWGAGEQYF.

The rearrangement links TRBV28 to TRBJ2-1; the D call of TRBD2 rests on TCRdb alone, since no DNA is present to check it. The CDR3 has 17 amino acids. Germline CDR1 and CDR2: MDHEN and SYDVKM. The CDR3 is CASSYFALAGSYNEQFF. The full variable domain, completed using reference TRBV28 and TRBJ2-1, is DVKVTQSSRYLVKRTGEKVFLECVQDMDHENMFWYRQDPGLGLRLIYFSYDVKMKEKGDIPEGYSVSREKKERFSLILESASTNQTSMYLCASSYFALAGSYNEQFFGPGTRLTVL.

The chain recombines TRBV7-6 with TRBJ2-3; the TCRdb D gene call, TRBD1, has no DNA to confirm it. This CDR3 region has 17 residues. Germline-derived CDR1 and CDR2 are SGHVS and FNYEAQ. This CDR3 is CASSHLRAASGTDTQYF.

The V gene is TRBV20-1, the J gene TRBJ1-5; without DNA, the TCRdb call of TRBD1 cannot be checked. This CDR3 spans 16 amino acids. The germline gives CDR1 DFQATT, CDR2 SNEGSKA (reference sequence). The CDR3 region is CSAFSGFADSNQPQHF.

The rearrangement joins TRBV7-9 to TRBJ2-5. This CDR3 is 14 amino acids long. Germline CDR1 and CDR2: SEHNR and FQNEAQ (reference sequence). The CDR3 loop reads CASSVDMGQETQYF.

The V gene is TRBV7-9, the J gene TRBJ2-1; TCRdb names TRBD2, which stays unverified in the absence of DNA. This CDR3 is 15 amino acids long. CDR1 and CDR2 (germline): SEHNR, FQNEAQ (reference sequence). The CDR3 loop reads CASSLDLGLADEQFF.

The rearrangement links TRBV5-1 to TRBJ2-7; lacking DNA, the TRBD1 call made by TCRdb goes unchecked. From germline, CDR1 is SGHRS and CDR2 YFSETQ. The CDR3 sequence is 13 residues long. This CDR3 reads CASSLEGAYEQYF.

This chain uses TRBV29-1 with TRBJ2-1; TCRdb designates TRBD2, a call that cannot be tested without DNA. Germline V gene lookup returns CDR1 SQVTM and CDR2 ANQGSEA. The CDR3 length is 16 residues. CDR3 sequence: CSVEEVASGPYNEQFF.

V usage is TRBV6-5 and J usage is TRBJ1-2; TCRdb's D call, TRBD1, is unchecked because there is no DNA. CDR1 and CDR2 from the germline V gene are MNHEY and SVGAGI. The CDR3 loop spans 14 amino acids. CDR3 sequence: CASSPRTGGDGYTF.

This rearrangement joins TRBV7-9 to TRBJ1-4; TCRdb lists TRBD1, though no DNA is available to test this call. Per the germline V gene, CDR1 is SEHNR and CDR2 is FQNEAQ (reference sequence). The CDR3 contains 15 residues. CDR3 amino acids: CASSRLGETNEKLFF.

The V and J genes are TRBV5-1 and TRBJ2-7; TCRdb lists TRBD1, though no DNA is available to test this call. The CDR3 extends over 15 amino acids. Germline values: CDR1 SGHRS, CDR2 YFSETQ. CDR3 loop: CASSRYGTGIYEQYF.

The gene calls are TRBV5-4 and TRBJ1-1; lacking DNA, the TRBD1 call made by TCRdb goes unchecked. Germline values: CDR1 SGHNT, CDR2 YYREEE (reference sequence). The CDR3 length is 13 residues. The CDR3 spells CASSFPPATEAFF.

The gene calls are TRBV9 and TRBJ2-5; without DNA, the TCRdb call of TRBD1 cannot be checked. This CDR3 contains 15 residues. CDR1 and CDR2 (germline): SGDLS, YYNGEE. This CDR3 reads CASSVGQTEKETQYF.

The chain carries TRBV27 and TRBJ2-5; the TCRdb call, TRBD1, lacks DNA for checking. CDR3 size: 13 residues. Germline V gene lookup returns CDR1 MNHEY and CDR2 SMNVEV (reference sequence). The CDR3: CASSHPEAETQYF.

The chain has TRBV15 and TRBJ2-6. The CDR3 has 14 residues. Germline CDR1 is LNHNV and CDR2 is YYDKDF (reference sequence). CDR3 loop: CATSPLSGANVLTF.

The gene calls are TRBV29-1 and TRBJ1-2; TCRdb reports TRBD1, a call that lacks DNA to check it against. Germline V gives CDR1 SQVTM, CDR2 ANQGSEA. The CDR3 has 13 amino acids. CDR3 sequence: CSVVTGGYYGYTF.

The genes are TRBV21-1 and TRBJ2-1; TCRdb outputs TRBD2, but without DNA this stays unchecked. TRBV21-1 is deemed a pseudogene. This CDR3 has 15 residues. The chain's CDR3 is CASSPSGRAYNEQFF.

The V call is TRBV6-2 or TRBV6-3, the J call TRBJ2-1. CDR1 MNHEY and CDR2 SVGEGT come from the germline V gene. The CDR3 is 11 amino acids. CDR3 region: CASSEGNEQLF.

The chain employs TRBV20-1 and TRBJ2-1; TCRdb returns TRBD2, unconfirmable since there is no DNA. Per the germline V gene, CDR1 is DFQATT and CDR2 is SNEGSKA (reference sequence). CDR3 size: 15 residues. The CDR3 loop is CSARLAGDMVNEQFF.

The chain carries TRBV6-2 or TRBV6-3 and TRBJ2-7. Germline V lookup: CDR1 MNHEY, CDR2 SVGEGT. This CDR3 has 13 amino acids. The CDR3 here is CASSHLDEYEQYF.